This entry describes one T cell receptor beta chain. The antigen is undetermined. The data belong to a study of graft-versus-host responses after intestinal transplantation. Germline assignment: CDR1 MGHDK and CDR2 SYGVNS. After removal of 7 bases from V and 6 bases from J, the junction contained 9 bases not matched to a gene. The CDR3 has 17 amino acids. The method was immunoSEQ multiplex PCR; TCRdb's version includes in-frame clones alone and lacks a portion of them. The sample records roughly 90,000 clones, 88% being singletons. The starting material was unstimulated CD4+ T cells sorted from spleen or lymph node cells, obtained before transplant. The TCR sequence derives from a human donor who was the organ donor for an intestinal transplant. The chain recombines TRBV25-1 with TRBJ2-1; TRBD2 matches 16 bases. The CDR3 sequence is CASTPGTSGRVGNEQFF. CDR3 sequence (DNA): TGTGCCAGCACCCCCGGGACTAGCGGGAGGGTAGGCAATGAGCAGTTCTTC. The full variable domain, rest sourced from reference TRBV25-1 and TRBJ2-1, is EADIYQTPRYLVIGTGKKITLECSQTMGHDKMYWYQQDPGMELHLIHYSYGVNSTEKGDLSSESTVSRIRTEHFPLTLESARPSHTSQYLCASTPGTSGRVGNEQFFGPGTRLTVL.